This T cell receptor (beta chain) was recorded in a study of CD8 T cells in ankylosing spondylitis. The study's findings and limits: Reportedly, disease-linked clones are significantly enriched in ankylosing spondylitis patients' matched synovial fluid. Blood of patients with ankylosing spondylitis appeared to be characterized by a TCR beta motif of several highly homologous variants. Before this, some motif variants had been reported in reactive arthritis synovial fluid and blood. Disease-linked clones were found to be CD8+ and relatively rare in peripheral blood.

This clonotype was seen more than once but under ten times. The antigen is unknown. Trimming stripped 4 bases from V and 6 bases from J, with 10 bases between. Germline V gene data show CDR1 as MNHNY and CDR2 as SVGAGI (reference sequence). The CDR3 covers 13 residues. In TCRdb, the 5' RACE reads were re-called with MiXCR into one record per CDR3 protein. The sample yields about 800,000 distinct CDR3 sequences, over 9.5% seen once. The material sequenced was blood, either unsorted or a sorted T cell fraction (not recorded which). The genes are TRBV6-6 and TRBJ1-5; no definite D call. The receptor was derived from a male donor with ankylosing spondylitis. CDR3 nucleotide sequence: TGTGCCAGCAGTTCCCAGGCCATTCAGCCCCAGCATTTT. It is translated as CASSSQAIQPQHF.